A single T cell receptor beta chain is shown here with its context. The record originates from a study of blood T cell repertoires in COVID-19. The wider study: The study drew acute and convalescent COVID-19 samples from the United States, Italy and Spain. PBMCs, B-cell-depleted T cells, or T cells provided the cDNA or gDNA that made up the material.

Per the original methods: Reference gene primer amplification gave nucleated cell count estimates. Here immunoSEQ multiplex PCR was the method, and the copy in TCRdb shows in-frame clones only, minus some. The DNA gave D and trimming, while V, J and clone size come from that table. The sample has 190,000 or so clones, approximately 88% seen once. The CDR3 is 15 amino acids. Germline lookup yields CDR1 MDHEN and CDR2 SYDVKM. V was pared by 2 bases and J by 4 bases, with 12 bases between. The sequence derives from a young woman with acute or convalescent COVID-19. Sequences were obtained from peripheral blood. The chain employs TRBV28 and TRBJ2-1; no definite D call. The CDR3 spells CASSLGLAPYNEQFF. In DNA form, the CDR3 reads TGTGCCAGCAGTTTAGGATTAGCACCATACAATGAGCAGTTCTTC.